These T cell receptor beta chains were read from a single sample in a study of molecular identifiers for immune sequencing clone quantification. TCRdb reprocessed the PCR reads with MiXCR, giving one entry per CDR3 protein. The sample has more than 450,000 distinct CDR3 sequences; 20% to 25% are singletons. The source material was naive CD8+ T cells from blood, with Jurkat cell RNA spiked in. The origin of the receptors is a human donor in good health. Some libraries in this study had Jurkat cell RNA spiked in. Each CDR3 is given with its conserved first and last residue. A D gene is named only where the DNA matches it firmly. Expanded clones get a size class; other rows say once, few or many, or leave the size out.

d_gene,j_gene,abundance,v_gene,CDR3aa,CDR3nt
TRBD1,TRBJ2-2,-,TRBV27,CASSLWQGDTGELFF,TGTGCCAGCAGTTTGTGGCAGGGGGACACCGGGGAGCTGTTTTTT
-,TRBJ1-1,-,TRBV7-9,CASSLNLQGNTEAFF,TGTGCCAGCAGCTTAAACCTACAGGGAAACACTGAAGCTTTCTTT
TRBD2,TRBJ2-1,few,TRBV6-5,CASSTLAGGPDEQFF,TGTGCCAGCAGTACACTAGCGGGGGGGCCAGATGAGCAGTTCTTC
-,TRBJ2-7,many,TRBV28,CASSGARAYEQYF,TGTGCCAGCAGCGGAGCCAGGGCCTACGAGCAGTACTTC
TRBD2,TRBJ2-2,-,TRBV20-1,CSARDPGLANTGELFF,TGCAGTGCTAGAGATCCGGGACTAGCGAACACCGGGGAGCTGTTTTTT
TRBD1,TRBJ2-2,few,TRBV20-1,CSARATGDNTGELFF,TGCAGTGCTAGAGCGACAGGGGATAACACCGGGGAGCTGTTTTTT
-,TRBJ1-1,few,TRBV4-3,CASSQTPSSLNTEAFF,TGCGCCAGCAGCCAAACCCCGAGCAGTTTGAACACTGAAGCTTTCTTT
-,TRBJ2-5,few,TRBV3-1,CASSPGLWEETQYF,TGTGCCAGCAGTCCGGGACTGTGGGAAGAGACCCAGTACTTC
-,TRBJ2-3,-,TRBV21-1,CASSRRRETDTQYF,TGTGCCAGCAGCAGGAGAAGGGAGACAGATACGCAGTATTTT
-,TRBJ2-3,many,TRBV12-3/TRBV12-4,CASSLMGADTQYF,TGTGCCAGCAGTTTAATGGGAGCAGATACGCAGTATTTT
TRBD2,TRBJ2-2,-,TRBV27,CASSLGTSGMGELFF,TGTGCCAGCAGTCTTGGGACTAGCGGGATGGGGGAGCTGTTTTTT
-,TRBJ1-4,-,TRBV25-1,CASSEVGRSNEKLFF,TGTGCCAGCAGTGAAGTGGGACGGAGTAATGAAAAACTGTTTTTT
-,TRBJ2-7,many,TRBV11-1,CASSDPVGRQSTGDYEQYF,TGTGCCAGCAGCGATCCAGTGGGGAGACAGTCGACAGGCGACTACGAGCAGTACTTC
TRBD1,TRBJ1-1,-,TRBV15,CATSSRTGEAFF,TGTGCCACCAGCAGCAGGACAGGTGAAGCTTTCTTT
TRBD1,TRBJ1-1,-,TRBV27,CASSPVSRTRTGESEAFF,TGTGCCAGCAGTCCGGTTAGCCGAACGAGGACAGGGGAGTCGGAAGCCTTCTTT
-,TRBJ1-4,-,TRBV5-4,CASSEGVDKEKLFF,TGTGCCAGCAGCGAAGGGGTTGACAAGGAAAAACTGTTTTTT
-,TRBJ2-3,many,TRBV12-3/TRBV12-4,CASSSPGGQSTDTQYF,TGTGCCAGCAGTTCCCCAGGAGGCCAAAGCACAGATACGCAGTATTTT
-,TRBJ2-1,-,TRBV29-1,CSVSPGLQRPFF,TGCAGCGTTTCACCGGGACTCCAGAGGCCGTTCTTC
TRBD1,TRBJ1-5,once,TRBV15,CATSRPDRLGQPQHF,TGTGCCACCAGCAGACCGGACAGGCTGGGTCAGCCCCAGCATTTT
TRBD2,TRBJ2-2,-,TRBV4-2,CASSTSGRAQVDTGELFF,TGTGCCAGCAGCACCAGCGGGAGGGCCCAGGTCGACACCGGGGAGCTGTTTTTT
-,TRBJ2-4,many,TRBV7-9,CASSPMGENIQYF,TGTGCCAGCAGCCCGATGGGGGAAAACATTCAGTACTTC
-,TRBJ2-7,many,TRBV13,CASSALQDSSYEQYF,TGTGCCAGCAGCGCCCTCCAGGATAGCTCCTACGAGCAGTACTTC
-,TRBJ2-5,-,TRBV5-4,CASSTERGQTQYF,TGCGCCAGCAGTACCGAGAGAGGGCAGACCCAGTACTTC
-,TRBJ2-3,many,TRBV18,CASSPTRDKTDTQYF,TGTGCCAGCTCACCGACGAGGGACAAAACAGATACGCAGTATTTT
TRBD2,TRBJ2-2,-,TRBV27,CASSFGLAGGPEELFF,TGTGCCAGCAGTTTTGGGTTAGCGGGAGGGCCCGAGGAGCTGTTTTTT
TRBD1,TRBJ1-6,few,TRBV4-1,CASSQDPGQGYSPLHF,TGCGCCAGCAGCCAAGATCCGGGACAGGGGTATTCACCCCTCCACTTT
TRBD1,TRBJ1-1,-,TRBV25-1,CASAQGTNTEAFF,TGTGCCAGCGCACAGGGGACGAACACTGAAGCTTTCTTT
-,TRBJ2-1,-,TRBV7-9,CASSGSVSSYNEQFF,TGTGCCAGCAGCGGCAGCGTGAGCTCCTACAATGAGCAGTTCTTC
-,TRBJ1-2,-,TRBV28,CAAARAVDNYGYTF,TGTGCCGCGGCACGGGCAGTGGATAACTATGGCTACACCTTC
-,TRBJ2-7,-,TRBV20-1,CSARMGLAYEQYF,TGCAGTGCTAGAATGGGTCTCGCGTACGAGCAGTACTTC
-,TRBJ2-1,many,TRBV5-1,CASSLAGINEQFF,TGCGCCAGCAGCTTGGCCGGGATCAATGAGCAGTTCTTC
TRBD2,TRBJ2-3,few,TRBV7-8,CASSPRGGANTDTQYF,TGTGCCAGCAGCCCACGGGGAGGGGCAAACACAGATACGCAGTATTTT
-,TRBJ1-4,many,TRBV27,CASSLSTGSAEKLFF,TGTGCCAGCAGTTTATCGACAGGATCAGCTGAAAAACTGTTTTTT
-,TRBJ2-5,many,TRBV15,CATTDERGPQETQYF,TGTGCCACCACCGATGAACGGGGTCCTCAAGAGACCCAGTACTTC
-,TRBJ2-7,few,TRBV30,CAWRGSGSHYEQYF,TGTGCCTGGAGGGGGAGCGGGTCCCACTACGAGCAGTACTTC
-,TRBJ2-1,few,TRBV6-2/TRBV6-3,CASSRRGHPNEQFF,TGTGCCAGCAGTAGAAGGGGCCACCCCAATGAGCAGTTCTTC
TRBD2,TRBJ2-7,many,TRBV4-3,CASSQAERGGYEQYF,TGCGCCAGCAGCCAAGCCGAGCGGGGGGGCTACGAGCAGTACTTC
-,TRBJ1-5,many,TRBV15,CATSRDWGGAQPQHF,TGTGCCACCAGCAGAGATTGGGGTGGAGCACAGCCCCAGCATTTT
TRBD1,TRBJ1-4,-,TRBV19,CASSYGQGANEKLFF,TGTGCCAGTAGTTACGGACAGGGGGCGAATGAAAAACTGTTTTTT
-,TRBJ2-7,few,TRBV5-5,CASSFITGLSEHEQYF,TGTGCCAGCAGCTTTATAACAGGGCTATCTGAGCACGAGCAGTACTTC
-,TRBJ2-7,few,TRBV11-2,CASSFSDWSSYEQYF,TGTGCCAGCAGCTTCTCGGACTGGAGTTCCTACGAGCAGTACTTC